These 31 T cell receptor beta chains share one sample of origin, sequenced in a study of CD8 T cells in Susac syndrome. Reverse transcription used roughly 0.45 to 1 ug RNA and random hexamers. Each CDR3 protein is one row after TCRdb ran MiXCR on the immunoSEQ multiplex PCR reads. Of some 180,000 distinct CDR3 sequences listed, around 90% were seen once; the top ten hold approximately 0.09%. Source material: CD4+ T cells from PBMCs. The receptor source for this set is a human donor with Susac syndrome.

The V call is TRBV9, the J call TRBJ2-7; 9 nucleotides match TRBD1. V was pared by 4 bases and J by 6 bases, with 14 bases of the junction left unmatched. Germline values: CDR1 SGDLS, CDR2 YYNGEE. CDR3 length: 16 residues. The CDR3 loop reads CASSPDQGQGFSEQYF. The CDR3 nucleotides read TGTGCCAGCAGCCCAGACCAGGGACAGGGATTCTCCGAGCAGTACTTC.

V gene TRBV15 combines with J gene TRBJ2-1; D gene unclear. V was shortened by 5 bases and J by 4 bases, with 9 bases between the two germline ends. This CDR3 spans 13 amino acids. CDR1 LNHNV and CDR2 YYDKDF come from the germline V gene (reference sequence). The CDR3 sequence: CATSRIGYNEQFF. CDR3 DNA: TGTGCCACCAGCCGTATAGGTTACAATGAGCAGTTCTTC.

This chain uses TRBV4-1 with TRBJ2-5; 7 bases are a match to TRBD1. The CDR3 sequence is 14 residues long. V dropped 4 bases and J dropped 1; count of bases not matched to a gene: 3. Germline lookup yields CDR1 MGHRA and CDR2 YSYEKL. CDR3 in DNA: TGCGCCAGCAGCCTACAGGGGTCCCAAGAGACCCAGTACTTC. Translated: CASSLQGSQETQYF.

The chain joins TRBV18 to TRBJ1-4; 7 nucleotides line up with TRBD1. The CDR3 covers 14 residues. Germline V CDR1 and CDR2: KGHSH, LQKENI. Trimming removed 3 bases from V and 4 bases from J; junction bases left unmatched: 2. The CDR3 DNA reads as TGTGCCAGCTCACCGGACAGGAGTAATGAAAAACTGTTTTTT. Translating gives CASSPDRSNEKLFF.

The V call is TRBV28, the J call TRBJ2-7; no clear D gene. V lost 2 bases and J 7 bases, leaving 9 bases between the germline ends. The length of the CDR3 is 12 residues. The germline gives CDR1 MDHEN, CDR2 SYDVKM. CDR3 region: CASSLPPLEQYF. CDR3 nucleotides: TGTGCCAGCAGTTTACCTCCTTTGGAGCAGTACTTC.

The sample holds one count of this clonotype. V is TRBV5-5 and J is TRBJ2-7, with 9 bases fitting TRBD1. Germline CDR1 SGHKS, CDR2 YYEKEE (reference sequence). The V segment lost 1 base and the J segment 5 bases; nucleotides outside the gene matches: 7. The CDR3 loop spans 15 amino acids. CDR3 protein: CASSLWGQGVNEQYF. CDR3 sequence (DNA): TGTGCCAGCAGCTTGTGGGGACAGGGAGTCAACGAGCAGTACTTC.

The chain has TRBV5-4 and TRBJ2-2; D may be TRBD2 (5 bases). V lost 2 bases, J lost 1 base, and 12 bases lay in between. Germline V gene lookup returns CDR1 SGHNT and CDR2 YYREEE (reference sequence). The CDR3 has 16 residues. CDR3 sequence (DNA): TGTGCCAGCAGCTTAGGAGCGGCTTTGAACACCGGGGAGCTGTTTTTT. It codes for CASSLGAALNTGELFF.

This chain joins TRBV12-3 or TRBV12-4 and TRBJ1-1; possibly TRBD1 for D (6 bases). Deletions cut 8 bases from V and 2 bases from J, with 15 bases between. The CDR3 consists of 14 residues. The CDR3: CASGQHRENTEAFF. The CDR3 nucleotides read TGTGCCAGCGGACAACACAGGGAAAACACTGAAGCTTTCTTT.

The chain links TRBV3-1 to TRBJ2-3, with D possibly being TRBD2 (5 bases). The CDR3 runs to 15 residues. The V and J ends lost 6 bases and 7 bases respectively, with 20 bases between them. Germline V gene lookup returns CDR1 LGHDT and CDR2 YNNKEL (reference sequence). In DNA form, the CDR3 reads TGTGCCAGCAGTCGAACGACAACTAGAAAGAATACGCAGTATTTT. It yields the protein CASSRTTTRKNTQYF.

CDR3 DNA sequence: TGTGCCAGCAGGGAGGGGGCCGGAACTGAAGCTTTCTTT. Protein product: CASREGAGTEAFF. The rearrangement uses TRBV3-1 and TRBJ1-1; 7 bases are shared with TRBD1. V was clipped by 6 bases and J by 5 bases; unmatched bases: 6. Looked up from germline, CDR1 is LGHDT and CDR2 is YNNKEL (reference sequence). The CDR3 has 13 residues.

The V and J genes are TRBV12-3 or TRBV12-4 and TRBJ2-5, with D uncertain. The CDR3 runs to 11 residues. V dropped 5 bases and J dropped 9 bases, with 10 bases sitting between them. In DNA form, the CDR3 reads TGTGCCAGCAGTGAACGACTGGCCCAGTACTTC. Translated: CASSERLAQYF.

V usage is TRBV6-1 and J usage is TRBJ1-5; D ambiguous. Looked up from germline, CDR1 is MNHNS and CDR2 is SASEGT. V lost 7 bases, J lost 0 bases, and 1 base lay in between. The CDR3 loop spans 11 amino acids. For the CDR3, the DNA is TGTGCCAGCAATAGCAATCAGCCCCAGCATTTT. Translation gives CASNSNQPQHF.

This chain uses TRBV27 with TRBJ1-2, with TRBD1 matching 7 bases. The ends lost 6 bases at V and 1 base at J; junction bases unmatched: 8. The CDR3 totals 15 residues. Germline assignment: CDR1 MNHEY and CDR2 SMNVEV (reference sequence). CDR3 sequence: CASRKTGTDNYGYTF. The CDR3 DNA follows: TGTGCCAGCAGAAAAACCGGGACAGATAACTATGGCTACACCTTC.

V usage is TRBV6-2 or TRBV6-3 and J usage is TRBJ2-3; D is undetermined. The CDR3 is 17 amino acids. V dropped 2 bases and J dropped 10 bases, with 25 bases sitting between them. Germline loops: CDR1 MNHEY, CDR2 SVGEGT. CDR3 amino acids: CASSYPPFGTAEPAQYF. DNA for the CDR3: TGTGCCAGCAGTTACCCTCCTTTTGGAACGGCCGAGCCGGCGCAGTATTTT.

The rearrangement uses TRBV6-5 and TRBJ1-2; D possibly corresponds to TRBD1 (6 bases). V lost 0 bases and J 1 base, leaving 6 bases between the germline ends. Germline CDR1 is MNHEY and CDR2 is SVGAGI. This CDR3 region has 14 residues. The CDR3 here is CASSYSGHNYGYTF. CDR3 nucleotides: TGTGCCAGCAGTTACTCGGGACATAACTATGGCTACACCTTC.

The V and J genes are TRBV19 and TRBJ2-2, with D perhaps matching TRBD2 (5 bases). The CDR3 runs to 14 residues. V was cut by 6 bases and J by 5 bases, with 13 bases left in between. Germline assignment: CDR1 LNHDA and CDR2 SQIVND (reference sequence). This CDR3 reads CASSRMGSTGELFF. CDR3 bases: TGTGCCAGTAGCCGGATGGGGAGTACCGGGGAGCTGTTTTTT.

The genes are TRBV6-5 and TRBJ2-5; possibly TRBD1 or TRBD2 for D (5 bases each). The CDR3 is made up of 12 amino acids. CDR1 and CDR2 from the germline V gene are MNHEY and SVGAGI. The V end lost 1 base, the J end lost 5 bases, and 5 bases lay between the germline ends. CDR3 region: CASSYWGETQYF. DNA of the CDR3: TGTGCCAGCAGTTACTGGGGGGAGACCCAGTACTTC.

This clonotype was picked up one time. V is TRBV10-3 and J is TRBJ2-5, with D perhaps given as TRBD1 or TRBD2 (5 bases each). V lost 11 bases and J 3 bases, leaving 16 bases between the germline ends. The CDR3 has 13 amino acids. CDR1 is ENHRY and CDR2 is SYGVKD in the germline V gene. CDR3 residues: CAAGALPEETQYF. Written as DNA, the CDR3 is TGTGCCGCCGGGGCCTTGCCCGAAGAGACCCAGTACTTC.

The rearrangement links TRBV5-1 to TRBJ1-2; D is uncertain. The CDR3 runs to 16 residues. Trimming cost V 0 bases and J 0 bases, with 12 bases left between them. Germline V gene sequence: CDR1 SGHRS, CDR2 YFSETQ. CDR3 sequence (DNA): TGCGCCAGCAGCTTGGAGGGCAGGACTTCTAACTATGGCTACACCTTC. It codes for CASSLEGRTSNYGYTF.

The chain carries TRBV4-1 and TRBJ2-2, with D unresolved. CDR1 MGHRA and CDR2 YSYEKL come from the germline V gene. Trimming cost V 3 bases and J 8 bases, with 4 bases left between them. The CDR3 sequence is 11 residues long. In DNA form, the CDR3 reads TGCGCCAGCAGCCAGGAGGGGGAGCTGTTTTTT. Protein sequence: CASSQEGELFF.

CDR3 region: CASRRLGRDEQFF. DNA of the CDR3: TGTGCCAGCAGACGGCTTGGACGCGATGAGCAGTTCTTC. The V and J genes are TRBV14 and TRBJ2-1; D unresolved. The CDR3 has 13 residues. Trimming took off 6 bases at V and 8 bases at J, with 14 bases between the two ends. Germline V gene lookup returns CDR1 SGHDN and CDR2 FVKESK.

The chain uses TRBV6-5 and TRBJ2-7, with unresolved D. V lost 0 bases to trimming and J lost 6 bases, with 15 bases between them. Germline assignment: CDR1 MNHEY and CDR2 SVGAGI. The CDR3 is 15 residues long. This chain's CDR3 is CASSYSPRYAFEQYF. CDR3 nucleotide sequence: TGTGCCAGCAGTTACTCCCCCCGGTACGCTTTCGAGCAGTACTTC.

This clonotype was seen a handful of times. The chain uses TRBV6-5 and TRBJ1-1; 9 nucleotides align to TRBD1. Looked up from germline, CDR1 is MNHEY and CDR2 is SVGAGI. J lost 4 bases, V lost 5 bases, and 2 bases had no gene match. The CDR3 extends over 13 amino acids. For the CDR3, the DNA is TGTGCCAGCAGTCGACAGGGGGTCACTGAAGCTTTCTTT. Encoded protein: CASSRQGVTEAFF.

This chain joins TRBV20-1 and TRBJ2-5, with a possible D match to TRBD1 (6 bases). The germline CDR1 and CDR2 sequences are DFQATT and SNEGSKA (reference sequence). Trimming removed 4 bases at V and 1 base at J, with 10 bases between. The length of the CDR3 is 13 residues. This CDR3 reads CSAMDRSQETQYF. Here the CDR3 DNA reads TGCAGTGCTATGGACAGAAGCCAAGAGACCCAGTACTTC.

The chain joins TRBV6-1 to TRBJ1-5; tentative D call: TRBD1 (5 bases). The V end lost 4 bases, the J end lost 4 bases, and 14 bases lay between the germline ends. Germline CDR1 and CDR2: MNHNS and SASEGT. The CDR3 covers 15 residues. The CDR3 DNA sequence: TGTGCCAGCAGTGTTCAGGGAACGGGGAATCAGCCCCAGCATTTT. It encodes CASSVQGTGNQPQHF.

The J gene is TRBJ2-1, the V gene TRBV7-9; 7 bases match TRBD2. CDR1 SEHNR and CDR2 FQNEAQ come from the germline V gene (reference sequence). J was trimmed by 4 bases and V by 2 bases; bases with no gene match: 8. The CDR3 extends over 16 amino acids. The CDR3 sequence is CASSLLPREAYNEQFF. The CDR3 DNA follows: TGTGCCAGCAGCTTACTTCCCCGGGAGGCTTACAATGAGCAGTTCTTC.

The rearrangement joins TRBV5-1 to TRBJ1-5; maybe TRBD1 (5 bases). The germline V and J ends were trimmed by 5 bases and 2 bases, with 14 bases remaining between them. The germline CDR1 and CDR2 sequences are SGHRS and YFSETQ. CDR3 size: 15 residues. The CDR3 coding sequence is TGCGCCAGCAGTCATTCCCAGGGCGGCAATCAGCCCCAGCATTTT. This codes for CASSHSQGGNQPQHF. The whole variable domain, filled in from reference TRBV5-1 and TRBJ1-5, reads KAGVTQTPRYLIKTRGQQVTLSCSPISGHRSVSWYQQTPGQGLQFLFEYFSETQRNKGNFPGRFSGRQFSNSRSEMNVSTLELGDSALYLCASSHSQGGNQPQHFGDGTRLSIL.

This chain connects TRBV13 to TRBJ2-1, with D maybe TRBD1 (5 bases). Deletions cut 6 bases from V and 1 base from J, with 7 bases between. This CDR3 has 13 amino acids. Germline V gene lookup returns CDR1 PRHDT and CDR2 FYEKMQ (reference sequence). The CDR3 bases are TGTGCCAGCAGAGGGGAATCCTACAATGAGCAGTTCTTC. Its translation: CASRGESYNEQFF. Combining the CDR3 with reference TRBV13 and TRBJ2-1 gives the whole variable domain AAGVIQSPRHLIKEKRETATLKCYPIPRHDTVYWYQQGPGQDPQFLISFYEKMQSDKGSIPDRFSAQQFSDYHSELNMSSLELGDSALYFCASRGESYNEQFFGPGTRLTVL.

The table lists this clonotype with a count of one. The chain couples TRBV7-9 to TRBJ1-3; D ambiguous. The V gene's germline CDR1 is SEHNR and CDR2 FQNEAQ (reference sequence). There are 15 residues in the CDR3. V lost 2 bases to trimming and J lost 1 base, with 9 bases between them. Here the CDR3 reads CASSLSTTSGNTIYF. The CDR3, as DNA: TGTGCCAGCAGCTTATCAACAACTTCTGGAAACACCATATATTTT.

The CDR3 region is CATLHLAGTSGYNEQFF. The CDR3 coding sequence is TGTGCCACGTTGCATCTCGCCGGGACTAGCGGCTACAATGAGCAGTTCTTC. The gene calls are TRBV6-2 or TRBV6-3 and TRBJ2-1, with TRBD2 matching 11 bases. The CDR3 consists of 17 residues. With 10 bases clipped from V and 3 bases from J, the junction kept 14 bases outside the gene matches. From germline, CDR1 is MNHEY and CDR2 SVGEGT.

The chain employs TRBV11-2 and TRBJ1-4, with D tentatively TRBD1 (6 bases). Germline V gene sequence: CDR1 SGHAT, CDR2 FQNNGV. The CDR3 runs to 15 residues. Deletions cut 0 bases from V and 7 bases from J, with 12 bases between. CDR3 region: CASSLETGMGEKLFF. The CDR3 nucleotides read TGTGCCAGCAGCTTAGAAACAGGGATGGGTGAAAAACTGTTTTTT.